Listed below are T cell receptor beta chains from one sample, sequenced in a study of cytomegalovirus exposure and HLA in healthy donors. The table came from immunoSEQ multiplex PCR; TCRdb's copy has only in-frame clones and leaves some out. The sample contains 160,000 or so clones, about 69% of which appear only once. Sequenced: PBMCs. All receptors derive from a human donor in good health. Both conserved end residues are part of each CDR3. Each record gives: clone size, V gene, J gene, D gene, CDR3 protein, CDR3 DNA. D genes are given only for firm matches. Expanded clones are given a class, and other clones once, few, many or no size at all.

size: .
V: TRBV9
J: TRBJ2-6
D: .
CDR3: CASSVQGSYSGANVLTF
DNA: TGTGCCAGCAGCGTCCAGGGAAGTTACTCTGGGGCCAACGTCCTGACTTTC

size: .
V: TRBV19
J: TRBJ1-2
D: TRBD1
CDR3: CASSTPGQGVLRGYTF
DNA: TGTGCCAGTAGTACGCCGGGACAGGGCGTCTTACGGGGCTACACCTTC

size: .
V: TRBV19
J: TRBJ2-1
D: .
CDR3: CASSIGRRDNEQFF
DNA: TGTGCCAGTAGTATAGGGAGGAGAGACAATGAGCAGTTCTTC

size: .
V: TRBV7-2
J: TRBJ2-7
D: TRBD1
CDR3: CASSPRTGSSYEQYF
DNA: TGTGCCAGCAGCCCACGGACAGGCAGCTCCTACGAGCAGTACTTC

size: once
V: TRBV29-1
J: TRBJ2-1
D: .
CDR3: CSGESYNEQFF
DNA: TGCAGCGGGGAGTCCTACAATGAGCAGTTCTTC

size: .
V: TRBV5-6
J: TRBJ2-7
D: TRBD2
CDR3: CASSFSGGVYEQYF
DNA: TGTGCCAGCAGCTTCAGCGGGGGGGTCTACGAGCAGTACTTC

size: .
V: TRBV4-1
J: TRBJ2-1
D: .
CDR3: CASSQEGGRGNEQFF
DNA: TGCGCCAGCAGCCAAGAAGGCGGCAGGGGAAATGAGCAGTTCTTC

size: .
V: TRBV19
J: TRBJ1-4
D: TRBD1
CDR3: CASSIGQGFEKLFF
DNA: TGTGCCAGTAGTATTGGACAGGGGTTTGAAAAACTGTTTTTT

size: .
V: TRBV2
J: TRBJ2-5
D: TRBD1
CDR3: CASSELDRDQETQYF
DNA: TGTGCCAGCAGTGAATTGGACAGGGACCAAGAGACCCAGTACTTC

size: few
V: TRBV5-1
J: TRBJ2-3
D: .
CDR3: CASSLGQGGTDTQYF
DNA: TGCGCCAGCAGCTTGGGGCAGGGAGGAACAGATACGCAGTATTTT

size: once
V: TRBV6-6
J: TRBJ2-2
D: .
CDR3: CASSQTGHTGELFF
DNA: TGTGCCAGCTCACAGACAGGTCACACCGGGGAGCTGTTTTTT

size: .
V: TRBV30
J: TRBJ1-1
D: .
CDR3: CALLVGSREAFF
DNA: TGTGCCCTTCTAGTCGGGTCCCGTGAAGCTTTCTTT

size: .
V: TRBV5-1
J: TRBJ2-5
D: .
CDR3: CASSLEQDQETQYF
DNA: TGCGCCAGCAGCTTGGAGCAGGACCAAGAGACCCAGTACTTC

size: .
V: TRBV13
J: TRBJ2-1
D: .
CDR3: CASRPRLASLYNEQFF
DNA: TGTGCCAGCAGACCCCGTCTAGCGTCCCTCTACAATGAGCAGTTCTTC

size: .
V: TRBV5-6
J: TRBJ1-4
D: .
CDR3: CASNQRVNEKLFF
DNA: TGTGCCAGCAACCAGAGGGTTAATGAAAAACTGTTTTTT

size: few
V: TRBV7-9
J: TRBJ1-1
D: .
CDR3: CASSLVIRAEAFF
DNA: TGTGCCAGCAGCTTAGTGATCCGGGCTGAAGCTTTCTTT

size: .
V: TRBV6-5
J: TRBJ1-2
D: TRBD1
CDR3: CASSRDRVNYGYTF
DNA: TGTGCCAGCAGTCGGGACAGGGTTAACTATGGCTACACCTTC

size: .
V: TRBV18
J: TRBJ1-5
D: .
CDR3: CASSRGRDQPQHF
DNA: TGTGCCAGCTCTCGCGGTAGAGATCAGCCCCAGCATTTT

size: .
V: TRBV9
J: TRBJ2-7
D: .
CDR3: CASSVVAETYEQYF
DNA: TGTGCCAGCAGCGTAGTTGCGGAGACCTACGAGCAGTACTTC

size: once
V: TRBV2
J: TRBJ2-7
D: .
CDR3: CASTLSYEQYF
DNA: TGTGCCAGCACCCTGAGTTACGAGCAGTACTTC

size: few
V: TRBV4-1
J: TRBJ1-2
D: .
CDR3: CASSQVIDYGYTF
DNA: TGCGCCAGCAGCCAAGTTATCGACTATGGCTACACCTTC

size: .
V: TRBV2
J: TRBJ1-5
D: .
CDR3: CASSTGMRFQPQHF
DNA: TGTGCCAGCAGTACAGGGATGCGTTTTCAGCCCCAGCATTTT

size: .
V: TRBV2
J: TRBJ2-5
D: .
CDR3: CASASRTQYF
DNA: TGTGCCAGCGCCTCCAGGACCCAGTACTTC

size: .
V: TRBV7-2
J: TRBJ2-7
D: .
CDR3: CASSLGQRGEQYF
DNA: TGTGCCAGCAGCTTAGGGCAGCGAGGCGAGCAGTACTTC

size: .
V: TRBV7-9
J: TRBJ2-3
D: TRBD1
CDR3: CASSSPSWGTGEYF
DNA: TGTGCCAGCAGCTCCCCTTCTTGGGGGACAGGGGAATATTTT

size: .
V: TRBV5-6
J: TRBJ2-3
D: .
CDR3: CASSLYLSDTQYF
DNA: TGTGCCAGCAGCTTGTATCTTTCAGATACGCAGTATTTT

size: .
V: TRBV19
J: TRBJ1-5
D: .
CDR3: CASSIRQVYSNQPQHF
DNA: TGTGCCAGTAGTATCCGACAGGTTTATAGCAATCAGCCCCAGCATTTT

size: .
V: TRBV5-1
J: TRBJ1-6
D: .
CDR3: CASSLGTQSPLHF
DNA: TGCGCCAGCAGCTTGGGGACACAATCACCCCTCCACTTT

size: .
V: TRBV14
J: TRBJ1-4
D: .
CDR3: CASSQVRATNEKLFF
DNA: TGTGCCAGCAGCCAAGTGCGGGCAACTAATGAAAAACTGTTTTTT

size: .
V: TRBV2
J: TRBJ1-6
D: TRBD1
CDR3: CASSEWTGSGSPLHF
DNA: TGTGCCAGCAGTGAGTGGACAGGGAGTGGTTCACCCCTCCACTTT

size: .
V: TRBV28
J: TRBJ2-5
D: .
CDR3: CASSLQTGARETQYF
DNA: TGTGCCAGCAGTCTGCAGACAGGCGCCCGGGAGACCCAGTACTTC

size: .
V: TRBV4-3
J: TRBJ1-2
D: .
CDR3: CASSQAGDGYGYTF
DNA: TGCGCCAGCAGCCAAGCAGGGGACGGCTATGGCTACACCTTC

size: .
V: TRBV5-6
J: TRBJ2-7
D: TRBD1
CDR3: CASSGITGTEYF
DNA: TGTGCCAGCAGCGGGATTACCGGGACAGAGTACTTC

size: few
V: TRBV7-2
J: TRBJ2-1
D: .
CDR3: CASSPDGGSGNEQFF
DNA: TGTGCCAGCAGCCCGGATGGGGGGAGTGGGAATGAGCAGTTCTTC